This T cell receptor (beta chain) was identified in a study of blood T cell repertoires in COVID-19. About the study: In each case, the material was cDNA or gDNA derived from T cells, B-cell-depleted T cells, or PBMCs.

This clone appeared a single time. The CDR3 runs to 14 residues. V was trimmed by 8 bases and J by 4 bases, leaving 17 bases between them. Germline CDR1 and CDR2: LNHDA and SQIVND (reference sequence). Source study methods: Nucleated cell counts were estimated from reference gene primer amplification. TCRdb's table, derived via immunoSEQ multiplex PCR, lists solely in-frame clones and lacks some. V and J calls and clone size are given by that table; D and trimming were obtained from the DNA. Here the sample spans under 250,000 clones, around nine tenths being singletons. The chain couples TRBV19 to TRBJ1-2, with D tentatively TRBD1 (6 bases). The sequencing sample was made of peripheral blood. The receptor was isolated from a woman aged 55-69 years who had recovered from COVID-19. The CDR3 sequence: CASVDSRRLYGYTF. CDR3 DNA: TGTGCCAGTGTGGACAGCCGACGCCTCTATGGCTACACCTTC. The complete variable domain, with remaining parts taken from reference TRBV19 and TRBJ1-2, reads DGGITQSPKYLFRKEGQNVTLSCEQNLNHDAMYWYRQDPGQGLRLIYYSQIVNDFQKGDIAEGYSVSREKKESFPLTVTSAQKNPTAFYLCASVDSRRLYGYTFGSGTRLTVV.